The entry below describes one T cell receptor (beta chain). The antigen is undetermined. The DNA input per sorted-subset replicate PCR was 200 ng, corresponding to some 30,000 T cell genomes. The table came from immunoSEQ multiplex PCR; TCRdb's copy has only in-frame clones and leaves some out. The sample includes approximately 350,000 clones, 74% of them seen just once. In germline, CDR1 is SGHNT, CDR2 YENEEA. The CDR3 has 13 amino acids. The ends were cut back, 3 bases at V and 7 bases at J, with 10 bases in the middle. These data are taken from a study of shared clonotypes between healthy human individuals. Study-level information: CD4 naive and CD4 memory each took three plates per donor, while CD8 naive took two and CD8 memory one.

Points from the study as a whole: Sorted-subset samples were not fully sequenced, rarefaction indicated. Clonotype sharing across four donors was observed for roughly 5% of naive CD4 clonotypes.

The specimen was memory CD4+ T cells sorted from blood. Subset denoted: CD45RA-negative fraction. The source is a man younger than 45 in good health. This sequence joins TRBV11-3 and TRBJ1-5, with D perhaps TRBD1 (5 bases). CDR3 sequence reads: CASSFSRTQPQHF. DNA for the CDR3: TGTGCCAGCAGCTTCAGTCGGACACAGCCCCAGCATTTT.